This TCR beta chain emerged from a study of blood T cell repertoires in COVID-19 (dated by TCRdb to 2019 to 2021). With regard to the full study: The collaborator samples originated in the United States, Italy and Spain and spanned the acute and convalescent phases of COVID-19. The samples were drawn from the first 160 participants of the ongoing ImmuneRACE study and from some 1,300 subjects provided by 6 global collaborators. Where available, HLA class I and class II types were taken from metadata supplied by the sample provider and were not determined by assay-based typing. The material from the prospective study consisted of cDNA or gDNA derived from T cells, B-cell-depleted T cells, or PBMCs. A freely available public database, intended as a resource for researchers studying the immune response to SARS-CoV-2, is where the repertoires were released. Sample metadata almost always included a de-identified subject ID, COVID-19 status, age in years and sex. The dataset comprised deeply sampled blood TCRbeta repertoires from subjects exposed to, actively infected with, or recovered from COVID-19. Here is what the overall study found, with its caveats: The quantity of clinical and demographic metadata differed by source and by participant and was supplied without curation.

Participants in the prospective study were aged roughly 18 to 95 years, lived in 20 to 25 United States geographic areas, and enrolled through a virtual design. Cohort assignment in the prospective study relied on participant-reported clinical history from a screening survey and a study questionnaire. In the prospective study, mobile phlebotomists collected whole blood, serum and a nasopharyngeal or oropharyngeal swab from each participant. Participants in the prospective study had the option to provide additional blood draws and questionnaires over an approximately 2-month period. Blood samples from the prospective study were shipped frozen or at room temperature prior to DNA extraction. As encoded in the germline V gene (reference sequence), CDR1 is LNHNV while CDR2 is YYDKDF. At the junction V is shortened by 2 bases and J by 7 bases, with 12 bases in between. The CDR3 runs 15 amino acids, cysteine and phenylalanine included. Of all the DNA, just the CDR3 is kept, 45 bases in frame from base 1.

The immunoSEQ Assay, a bias-controlled multiplex PCR, was used to amplify TCRbeta CDR3 regions from genomic DNA. From the authors' description of their analysis: Within the assay, amplification of reference gene primers was used to estimate how many nucleated cells each sample contained. To quantify the absolute abundance of each unique TCRbeta CDR3 rearrangement, sequence reads were collapsed and filtered. For each sample, productive Simpson clonality was calculated by taking the square root of Simpson's diversity index across productive rearrangements. TCRdb holds this immuneACCESS table with in-frame rearrangements only. Some clones are missing; in checked studies, unresolved V genes explain under half, and the rest has no known cause. V, J and clone size were drawn from that table, and D and trimming were deduced from the DNA. The sample data list some 250,000 clones, and 91% of these were observed just once. The ten largest account for 0.95% to 1.5% of the sample.

A note on this clone: It has no known antigen specificity. No base quality information exists; no much larger clone differs at one position.

The V and J segments used are TRBV15 and TRBJ1-6; the D gene is perhaps TRBD1, on 6 matching bases. This clonotype was sampled from a human donor in a cohort exposed to, infected with or recovered from COVID-19 (not recorded which). The donor label of this sample is uncertain. Input material: PBMCs or T cells enriched from blood (not recorded which). The CDR3 in this case is CATSRYREGNSPLHF. The nucleotide sequence is given as TGTGCCACCAGCAGATACAGGGAGGGGAATTCACCCCTCCACTTT.